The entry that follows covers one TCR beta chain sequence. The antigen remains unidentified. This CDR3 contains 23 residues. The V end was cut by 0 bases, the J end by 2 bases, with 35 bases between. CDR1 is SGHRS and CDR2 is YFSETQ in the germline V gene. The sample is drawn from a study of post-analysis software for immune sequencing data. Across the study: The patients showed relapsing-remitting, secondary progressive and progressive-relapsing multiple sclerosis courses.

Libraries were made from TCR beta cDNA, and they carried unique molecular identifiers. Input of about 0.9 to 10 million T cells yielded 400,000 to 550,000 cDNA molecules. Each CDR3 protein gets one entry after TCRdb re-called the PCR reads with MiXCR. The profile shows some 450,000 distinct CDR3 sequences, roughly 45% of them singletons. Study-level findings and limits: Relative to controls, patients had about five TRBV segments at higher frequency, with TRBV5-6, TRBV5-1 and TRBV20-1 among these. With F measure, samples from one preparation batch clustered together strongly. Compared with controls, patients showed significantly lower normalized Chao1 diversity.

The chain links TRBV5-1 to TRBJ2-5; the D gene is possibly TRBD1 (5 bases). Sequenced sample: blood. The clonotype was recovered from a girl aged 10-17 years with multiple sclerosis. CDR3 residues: CASSLAGFGAGPKDRRKQETQYF. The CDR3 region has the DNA TGCGCCAGCAGCTTGGCTGGATTTGGGGCCGGGCCAAAGGACCGAAGGAAACAAGAGACCCAGTACTTC.